Following are 27 T cell receptor beta chains from one sample sequenced in a study of cytomegalovirus exposure and HLA in healthy donors. Amplification used 60 Vbeta primers and 13 Jbeta primers. Profiled with immunoSEQ multiplex PCR; TCRdb holds only in-frame clones, not every one. The table includes roughly 100,000 clones, 78% detected once. Material for sequencing was PBMCs. The source is a man aged 25-45 years in good health and CMV-seronegative.

In this sample, this clone turned up a few times. The V and J genes are TRBV7-8 and TRBJ1-2; 10 bases line up with TRBD1. The germline V gene has CDR1 SGHVS and CDR2 FQNEAQ. With 1 base clipped from V and 7 bases from J, the junction kept 6 bases outside the gene matches. The CDR3 has 15 amino acids. CDR3 sequence: CASSLESGTGAGYTF. DNA for the CDR3: TGTGCCAGCAGCTTAGAATCCGGGACAGGGGCTGGCTACACCTTC.

This rearrangement joins TRBV28 to TRBJ1-5, with 10 positions matching TRBD1. Germline V lookup: CDR1 MDHEN, CDR2 SYDVKM. The CDR3 is 16 amino acids. The junction had 8 bases not matched to a gene; V was cut back by 2 bases and J by 7 bases. The CDR3: CASSLPAGTGAQPQHF. The CDR3 coding sequence is TGTGCCAGCAGTTTACCCGCCGGGACAGGGGCCCAGCCCCAGCATTTT. Supplemented by reference TRBV28 and TRBJ1-5, the full variable domain reads DVKVTQSSRYLVKRTGEKVFLECVQDMDHENMFWYRQDPGLGLRLIYFSYDVKMKEKGDIPEGYSVSREKKERFSLILESASTNQTSMYLCASSLPAGTGAQPQHFGDGTRLSIL.

The gene calls are TRBV4-3 and TRBJ1-4; D gene unclear. The V gene's germline CDR1 is LGHNA and CDR2 YSLEER. V was pared by 2 bases and J by 5 bases, with 12 bases between. The CDR3 runs to 15 residues. The CDR3 region is CASSQTSGRNEKLFF. In DNA, the CDR3 is TGCGCCAGCAGCCAAACTAGCGGGAGGAATGAAAAACTGTTTTTT.

The rearrangement uses TRBV28 and TRBJ2-7, with 9 bases aligning to TRBD2. CDR1 is MDHEN and CDR2 is SYDVKM in the germline V gene. CDR3 length: 14 amino acids. With V trimmed by 4 bases and J by 6 bases, 7 bases remained unmatched. CDR3: CASSSPGLAAEQYF. The CDR3 nucleotides are TGTGCCAGCAGTTCTCCGGGACTAGCAGCCGAGCAGTACTTC.

The V and J genes are TRBV6-5 and TRBJ1-2; 8 bases fit TRBD1. This CDR3 contains 15 residues. V trimming: 2 bases; J trimming: 7 bases; junction bases outside the gene matches: 9. CDR1 MNHEY and CDR2 SVGAGI come from the germline V gene. The DNA of the CDR3 is TGTGCCAGCAGTTACATCGGACAGGGATATTCTGGCTACACCTTC. Its translation is CASSYIGQGYSGYTF.

The chain carries TRBV4-1 and TRBJ1-5, with 8 bases fitting TRBD1. CDR3 length: 18 residues. CDR1 and CDR2 (germline): MGHRA, YSYEKL. The V and J ends lost 0 bases and 4 bases, in that order; junction bases with no gene match: 11. The CDR3 bases are TGCGCCAGCAGCCAAGATATCGGACAGGGCTTAACAAATCAGCCCCAGCATTTT. Protein: CASSQDIGQGLTNQPQHF.

The chain combines TRBV7-2 with TRBJ1-1; D is perhaps TRBD1 (5 bases). Trimming shortened V by 4 bases and J by 1 base, and 13 bases separated the two germline ends. CDR3 length equals 15 residues. CDR1 and CDR2 (germline): SGHTA, FQGNSA. For the CDR3, the DNA is TGTGCCAGCAGCTCGTCCGTGACAGAGAACACTGAAGCTTTCTTT. It is translated as CASSSSVTENTEAFF.

The chain joins TRBV10-3 to TRBJ1-2; TRBD1 aligns across 9 bases. This CDR3 region has 12 residues. Germline V gives CDR1 ENHRY, CDR2 SYGVKD. The V gene end was trimmed by 7 bases and the J gene end by 6 bases; junction bases not matched to a gene: 3. The CDR3 loop reads CAINRQGDGYTF. The CDR3 bases are TGTGCCATCAACCGACAGGGGGATGGCTACACCTTC.

The chain recombines TRBV9 with TRBJ1-6, with a weak D call TRBD1 (5 bases). The V end was cut by 4 bases, the J end by 5 bases, with 16 bases between. This CDR3 has 16 residues. Germline V CDR1 and CDR2: SGDLS, YYNGEE. The CDR3 DNA follows: TGTGCCAGCAGCCCCCCTGGGGGGTACGATAATTCACCCCTCCACTTT. Translating gives CASSPPGGYDNSPLHF.

The genes are TRBV7-9 and TRBJ2-7; D might be TRBD1 (6 bases). The CDR3 loop spans 16 amino acids. Germline V gene sequence: CDR1 SEHNR, CDR2 FQNEAQ (reference sequence). Trimming shortened V by 5 bases and J by 4 bases, and 21 bases separated the two germline ends. The CDR3 DNA reads TGTGCCAGCAGCCAATTCGGTCGGGACAAAATATACGAGCAGTACTTC. The encoded protein is CASSQFGRDKIYEQYF.

This chain connects TRBV28 to TRBJ2-5, with 15 bases lining up with TRBD2. Germline V lookup: CDR1 MDHEN, CDR2 SYDVKM. This CDR3 has 17 residues. J gave up 5 bases and V 4 bases, and 8 bases lay outside the gene matches. CDR3 DNA: TGTGCCAGCAGTTCGGCACGTGGGACTAGCGGGAGGGAGACCCAGTACTTC. This encodes CASSSARGTSGRETQYF. The variable domain in full, completed from reference TRBV28 and TRBJ2-5, reads DVKVTQSSRYLVKRTGEKVFLECVQDMDHENMFWYRQDPGLGLRLIYFSYDVKMKEKGDIPEGYSVSREKKERFSLILESASTNQTSMYLCASSSARGTSGRETQYFGPGTRLLVL.

This clone appeared a few times. The chain couples TRBV28 to TRBJ1-4, with D hard to call. CDR1 is MDHEN, CDR2 SYDVKM, per germline. V lost 6 bases and J lost 12, with 14 bases in between. CDR3 size: 12 residues. The CDR3 region has the DNA TGTGCCAGCAGATTGACCGCGGCTGAACTGTTTTTT. Translated, it gives CASRLTAAELFF.

The chain joins TRBV2 to TRBJ2-2; TRBD2 matches at 11 bases. This CDR3 is built from 16 residues. The V gene end was trimmed by 4 bases and the J gene end by 5 bases; junction bases not matched to a gene: 6. Per germline, CDR1 SNHLY and CDR2 FYNNEI. The CDR3 here is CASSVRLAGITGELFF. DNA for the CDR3: TGTGCCAGCAGTGTGAGACTAGCGGGGATTACCGGGGAGCTGTTTTTT.

The table lists this clone with a few counts. The chain couples TRBV5-8 to TRBJ1-3; no reliable D call. Looked up from germline, CDR1 is SGHTS and CDR2 is YDEGEE. Between the trimmed V and J ends, which lost 2 bases and 2 bases, there was a span of 2 bases. There are 12 residues in the CDR3. The CDR3 is CASSFTGNTIYF. CDR3 sequence (DNA): TGTGCCAGCAGCTTCACTGGAAACACCATATATTTT.

J is TRBJ2-1 and V is TRBV5-3; no clear D gene. TRBV5-3 falls under the ORF class, with uncertain function. The CDR3 totals 13 residues. Deletions cut 0 bases from V and 6 bases from J, with 7 bases between. DNA for the CDR3: TGTGCCAGAAGCTTGGCCCGGTTCAATGAGCAGTTCTTC. Amino acids: CARSLARFNEQFF.

V usage is TRBV7-9 and J usage is TRBJ2-3; 9 bases align to TRBD2. With V trimmed by 1 base and J by 3 bases, 2 bases remained unmatched. The CDR3 is 15 residues long. Germline CDR1 SEHNR, CDR2 FQNEAQ (reference sequence). CDR3 residues: CASSLGGGATDTQYF. The CDR3 DNA is TGTGCCAGCAGCTTAGGCGGGGGGGCGACAGATACGCAGTATTTT.

The chain couples TRBV12-5 to TRBJ2-2; 10 positions match TRBD2. The CDR3 runs to 16 residues. J was trimmed by 1 base and V by 4 bases; bases with no gene match: 3. In germline, CDR1 is LGHNT, CDR2 FRNRAP. The CDR3 nucleotides read TGTGCTAGTGGTTCCCGGACTAGCGGGAACACCGGGGAGCTGTTTTTT. Amino acid sequence: CASGSRTSGNTGELFF. Based on the CDR3 plus reference TRBV12-5 and TRBJ2-2, the full variable domain is DARVTQTPRHKVTEMGQEVTMRCQPILGHNTVFWYRQTMMQGLELLAYFRNRAPLDDSGMPKDRFSAEMPDATLATLKIQPSEPRDSAVYFCASGSRTSGNTGELFFGEGSRLTVL.

The V call is TRBV4-1, the J call TRBJ1-1, with 9 bases aligning to TRBD1. The CDR3 is 16 residues long. The V gene's germline CDR1 is MGHRA and CDR2 YSYEKL. V shed 1 base and J 0 bases; nucleotides not matched to a gene: 3. The CDR3 DNA sequence: TGCGCCAGCAGCCAAGCCCGGGACAGGGTGAACACTGAAGCTTTCTTT. This sequence encodes CASSQARDRVNTEAFF.

This chain links TRBV12-2 with TRBJ2-1; TRBD2, as called in the table, went unchecked against the DNA. TRBV12-2 corresponds to a pseudogene. The CDR3 covers 22 residues. This CDR3 reads CASRLGCRGGLAGWNSYNEQFF. In nucleotides, the CDR3 is TGTGCAAGTCGCTTAGGGTGTCGTGGGGGACTAGCGGGATGGAACTCCTACAATGAGCAGTTCTTC.

The V gene is TRBV9, the J gene TRBJ1-2, with a possible D match to TRBD1 (5 bases). This CDR3 is 16 amino acids long. With 2 bases removed from V and 4 bases from J, the gap between germline ends came to 18 bases. The germline CDR1 and CDR2 sequences are SGDLS and YYNGEE. The CDR3 DNA reads as TGTGCCAGCAGCGTTCCGGGGGGGGAGGATATCTATGGCTACACCTTC. This codes for CASSVPGGEDIYGYTF.

V is TRBV25-1 and J is TRBJ1-2; 9 bases fit TRBD1. Trimming took 0 bases from V and 8 from J; bases not matched to a gene: 7. The CDR3 runs to 15 residues. The germline V gene has CDR1 MGHDK and CDR2 SYGVNS. The CDR3 protein is CASSEYGGQGRGYTF. The CDR3 DNA follows: TGTGCCAGCAGTGAATACGGGGGACAGGGAAGGGGCTACACCTTC.

The chain links TRBV6-5 to TRBJ1-2; D may be TRBD1 (6 bases). In germline, CDR1 is MNHEY, CDR2 SVGAGI. Deletions cut 0 bases from V and 4 bases from J, with 15 bases between. This CDR3 comprises 16 residues. As DNA, the CDR3 is TGTGCCAGCAGTTACTCATCAGGGGCCGGTCTCTATGGCTACACCTTC. Its protein product is CASSYSSGAGLYGYTF.

The rearrangement uses TRBV28 and TRBJ1-2; a weak D match, TRBD1 (5 bases). This CDR3 has 14 residues. Per the germline V gene, CDR1 is MDHEN and CDR2 is SYDVKM. Trimming removed 5 bases from V and 2 bases from J, with 12 bases in between. The DNA for the CDR3 is TGTGCCAGCAGTCCAGGGTCCTCCAACTATGGCTACACCTTC. Its translation: CASSPGSSNYGYTF.

The chain joins TRBV12-5 to TRBJ1-5; 8 positions match TRBD1. The germline gives CDR1 LGHNT, CDR2 FRNRAP. This CDR3 spans 17 amino acids. Trimming removed 3 bases from V and 6 bases from J; junction bases left unmatched: 13. Here the CDR3 reads CASGFAQGALAGQPQHF. The CDR3 DNA is TGTGCTAGTGGTTTTGCCCAGGGGGCTCTGGCTGGTCAGCCCCAGCATTTT.

The chain couples TRBV4-1 to TRBJ1-2; no firm D call. CDR3 size: 12 residues. Trimming cost V 1 base and J 3 bases, with 3 bases left between them. Per germline, CDR1 MGHRA and CDR2 YSYEKL. The DNA for the CDR3 is TGCGCCAGCAGCCAAGCCGACTATGGCTACACCTTC. Its protein product is CASSQADYGYTF.

The J gene is TRBJ1-1, the V gene TRBV19, with D perhaps matching TRBD1 (5 bases). Trimming cost V 7 bases and J 11 bases, with 26 bases left between them. The germline CDR1 and CDR2 sequences are LNHDA and SQIVND (reference sequence). The CDR3 extends over 15 amino acids. DNA of the CDR3: TGTGCCAGTACCAACCAGGGCGGGAGGATGGAGATGGCTTTCTTT. Protein product: CASTNQGGRMEMAFF.

The chain links TRBV11-2 to TRBJ2-7, with D perhaps TRBD2 (6 bases). This CDR3 is built from 12 residues. Germline V gives CDR1 SGHAT, CDR2 FQNNGV. Trimming shortened V by 6 bases and J by 3 bases, and 9 bases separated the two germline ends. CDR3: CASRTRDYEQYF. In nucleotides, the CDR3 is TGTGCCAGCAGGACTAGAGACTACGAGCAGTACTTC.